This T cell receptor beta chain was identified during a study of regulatory T cells in long-lasting Graves disease. Study as a whole: Graves' patients diagnosed newly had used antithyroid drugs under 3 months.

This clonotype was seen only once. Its cognate antigen is unknown. A read error may produce the germline difference seen at one junction end. Overall study findings and caveats: Persistent patients had more shared public clonotypes (fewer than 3,000) than new patients (around 950). There was favoring of TRBV28, TRBJ1-2 and TRBJ2-5 in persistent disease.

Building of the TCR beta libraries involved iRepertoire HTBI primers and Arm-PCR of CDR3 regions. TCRdb used MiXCR to reprocess the multiplex PCR reads, holding one entry per CDR3 protein. Of about 420,000 distinct CDR3 sequences listed, over 15% are singletons. Time point denoted: newly diagnosed GD, antithyroid drugs for less than 3 months. Isolated PBMC RNA provided the starting material for the TCR library. Looked up from germline, CDR1 is ENHRY and CDR2 is SYGVKD. The CDR3 extends over 13 amino acids. Another study also made use of these data, one on T cells in Graves' hyperthyroidism and ophthalmopathy. This second report adds: Patients were excluded because of uncontrolled infection, other autoimmune disease, pregnancy or lactation.

The sample in question was peripheral blood mononuclear cells (PBMCs), obtained at new diagnosis, from a patient treated with antithyroid drugs. The TCR was taken from a young woman with Graves disease. The chain has TRBV10-3 and TRBJ2-4; TRBD2 matches 8 bases. The CDR3 protein is CAISESSGTRVRF. CDR3 bases: TGTGCCATCAGTGAGTCCAGCGGGACTAGAGTTCGCTTC.